This T cell receptor beta chain derives from a study of T cell repertoires in cytomegalovirus infection. The wider study: Public TCR beta signatures marked donors with CMV infection and the matching HLA. Findings and caveats of the study: Predominance within the ex vivo response was attributable to HLA-C-restricted CMV-specific TCR beta clonotypes.

TCRdb independently ran MiXCR on the reads; one entry per CDR3 protein. The sample includes tens of thousands of distinct CDR3 sequences, about a fifth of them seen just once. With regard to this clonotype: No antigen is known for it.

The CDR3 length is 14 residues. Germline CDR1 is DFQATT and CDR2 is SNEGSKA (reference sequence). With 5 bases clipped from V and 4 bases from J, the junction kept 5 bases outside the gene matches. The sequence was collected from a human donor in good health (CMV status not recorded). Some clones in this sample may be carry-over from other donors' samples. V is TRBV20-1 and J is TRBJ1-5; TRBD1 aligns across 10 bases. The sequences come from CD8+ T cells from cultured PBMCs, collected from culture after CMV antigen stimulation. The CDR3 loop reads CSAWPGQGNQPQHF. CDR3 nucleotide sequence: TGCAGTGCTTGGCCGGGACAGGGGAATCAGCCCCAGCATTTT.